This T cell receptor beta chain was captured in a study of response to subunit inactivated influenza vaccine. The CDR3 is 15 residues long. Trimming took 0 bases from V and 5 from J, leaving 12 bases between them. Germline-derived CDR1 and CDR2 are SGHDT and YYEEEE. From the RT-PCR reads, TCRdb called clonotypes with MiXCR, one entry per CDR3 protein. The sample carries roughly 620,000 distinct CDR3 sequences, around 11% recorded once. Another study also made use of these data, one on T cells expressing NK-cell markers. From that report: Generation of TCR beta cDNA was performed by 5'RACE template switching incorporating UMIs. Seven donors tested HCMV-seropositive and one tested seronegative among the eight sequenced. HCMV specificity of the expanded NKG2C+ T cell clones stayed unclear.

Sequences were derived from PBMCs from blood, sampled on the day of vaccination. The receptor was isolated from a man over 45 who received an inactivated influenza vaccine. This sequence joins TRBV5-6 and TRBJ1-3; no definite D call. CDR3 sequence: CASSLDSSSRNTIYF. The CDR3 DNA sequence: TGTGCCAGCAGCTTGGACTCGTCGAGCAGAAACACCATATATTTT.